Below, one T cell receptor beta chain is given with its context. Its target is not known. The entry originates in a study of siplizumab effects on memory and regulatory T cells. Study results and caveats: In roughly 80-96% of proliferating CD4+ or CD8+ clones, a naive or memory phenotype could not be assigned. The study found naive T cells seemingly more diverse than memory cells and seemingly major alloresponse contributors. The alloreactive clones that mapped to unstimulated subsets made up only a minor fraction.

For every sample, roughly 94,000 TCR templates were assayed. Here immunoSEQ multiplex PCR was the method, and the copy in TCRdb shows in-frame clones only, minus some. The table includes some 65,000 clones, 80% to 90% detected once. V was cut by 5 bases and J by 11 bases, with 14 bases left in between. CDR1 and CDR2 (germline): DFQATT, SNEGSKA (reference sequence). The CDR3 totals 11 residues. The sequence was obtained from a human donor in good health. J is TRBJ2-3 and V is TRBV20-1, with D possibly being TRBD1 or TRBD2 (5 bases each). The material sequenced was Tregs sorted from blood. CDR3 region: CSALQGEGQYF. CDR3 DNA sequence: TGCAGTGCTCTGCAGGGAGAAGGGCAGTATTTT.